Sequencing of this TCR beta chain was carried out in a study of T-cell reconstitution after alpha-beta-depleted transplantation in children. Study conclusions and caveats: Among T cells one year after transplant, newly produced cells accounted for most counts and diversity. High day-60 TCRbeta diversity in some patients came from surviving recipient T cells and thymic progenitors. About two months after transplant, alpha-beta T cells reportedly came from several hundred expanded graft clones.

About this clonotype itself: Its antigen is still unknown.

The germline CDR1 and CDR2 sequences are SGHRS and YFSETQ. This CDR3 spans 15 amino acids. Losses at the gene ends were 7 bases for V and 1 base for J; bases not matched to a gene: 7. A TCRbeta library incorporating unique molecular identifiers was prepared. TCRdb fed the PCR reads into MiXCR, producing one record per CDR3 protein. Altogether about 470,000 distinct CDR3 sequences are present, 43% being singletons, with the ten largest covering roughly 27%. This receptor was identified in a girl aged 2 to 9 with aplastic anemia, due to receive a stem cell transplant. The source was PBMCs, collected before TCRalphabeta/CD19-depleted stem cell transplant. The chain couples TRBV5-1 to TRBJ2-4; TRBD1 agrees at 8 bases. In DNA, the CDR3 is TGCGCCAGCGCGCCCTGGACAGGGGCCAAAAACATTCAGTACTTC. Protein product: CASAPWTGAKNIQYF.